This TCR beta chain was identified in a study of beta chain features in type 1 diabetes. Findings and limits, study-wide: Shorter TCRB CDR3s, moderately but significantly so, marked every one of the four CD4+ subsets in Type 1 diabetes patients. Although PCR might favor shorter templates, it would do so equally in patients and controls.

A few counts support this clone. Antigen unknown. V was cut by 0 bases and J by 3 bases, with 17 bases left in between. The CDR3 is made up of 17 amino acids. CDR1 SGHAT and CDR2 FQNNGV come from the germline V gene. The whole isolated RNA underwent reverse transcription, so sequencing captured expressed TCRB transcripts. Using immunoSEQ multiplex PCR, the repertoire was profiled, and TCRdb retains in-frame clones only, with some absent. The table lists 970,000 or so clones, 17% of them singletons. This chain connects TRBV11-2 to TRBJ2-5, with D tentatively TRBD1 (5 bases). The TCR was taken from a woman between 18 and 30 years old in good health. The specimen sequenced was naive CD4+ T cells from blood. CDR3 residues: CASSLDLYRLIEETQYF. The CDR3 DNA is TGTGCCAGCAGCTTAGATCTCTACAGGTTAATTGAAGAGACCCAGTACTTC.